This TCR beta chain was identified in a study of control samples from healthy donors and cancer patients. The ends were cut back, 4 bases at V and 5 bases at J, with 18 bases in the middle. Germline V gene lookup returns CDR1 SGHAT and CDR2 FQNNGV. The CDR3 extends over 15 amino acids. This table comes from immunoSEQ multiplex PCR, and its TCRdb copy is limited to in-frame clones, with some not included. The sample includes around 130,000 clones, around 89% seen only once; the top ten take about 40%. The rearrangement joins TRBV11-2 to TRBJ2-7, with D perhaps matching TRBD2 (9 bases). The receptor comes from a man between 50 and 59 years old in good health. The source material was blood. CDR3 nucleotide sequence: TGTGCCAGCAGCTCGAACAGGGGGACTAGCCACGAGCAGTACTTC. Translation gives CASSSNRGTSHEQYF.